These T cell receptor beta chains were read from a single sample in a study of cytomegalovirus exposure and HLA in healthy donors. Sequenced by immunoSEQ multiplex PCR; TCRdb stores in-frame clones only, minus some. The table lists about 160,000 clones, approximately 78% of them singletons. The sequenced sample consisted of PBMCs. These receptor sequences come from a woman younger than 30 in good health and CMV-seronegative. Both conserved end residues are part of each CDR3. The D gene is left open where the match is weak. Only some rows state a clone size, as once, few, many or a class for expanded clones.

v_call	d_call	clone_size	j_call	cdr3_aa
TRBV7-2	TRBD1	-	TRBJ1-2	CASSLSDRVYGYTF
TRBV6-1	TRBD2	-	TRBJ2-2	CAITLSGGNTGELFF
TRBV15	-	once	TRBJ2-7	CATSRDPQGYEQYF
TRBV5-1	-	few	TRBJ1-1	CASSLDLGDTEAFF
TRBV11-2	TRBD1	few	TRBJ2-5	CASSLGGTGSETQYF
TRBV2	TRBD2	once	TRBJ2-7	CASSESPGLAGYEQYF
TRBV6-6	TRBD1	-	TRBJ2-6	CAGGDRGHSGANVLTF
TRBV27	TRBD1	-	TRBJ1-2	CASRTSGTGGGYGYTF
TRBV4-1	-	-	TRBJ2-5	CASSQEGRGQETQYF
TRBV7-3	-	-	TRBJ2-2	CASSLNRQAEGELFF
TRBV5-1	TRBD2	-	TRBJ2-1	CATKPGLAETGYNEQFF
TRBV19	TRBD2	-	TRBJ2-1	CASSIRSGRGNEQFF
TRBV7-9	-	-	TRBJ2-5	CASSLGLQGQETQYF
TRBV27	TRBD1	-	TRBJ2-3	CASSLGTVRTDTQYF
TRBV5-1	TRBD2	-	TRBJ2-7	CASSEGTSGNYEQYF
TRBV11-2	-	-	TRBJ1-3	CASSLGGYGNTIYF
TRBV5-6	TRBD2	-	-	CASSLASGTYEQYF
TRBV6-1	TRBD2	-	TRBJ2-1	CASVSAERDSPFF
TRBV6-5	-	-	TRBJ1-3	CASSYSWASSGNTIYF
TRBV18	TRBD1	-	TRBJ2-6	CASSSGTGNTGANVLTF
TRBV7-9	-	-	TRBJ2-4	CSSSQFPPIQYF
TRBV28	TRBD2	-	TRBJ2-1	CATCKLAAYNEQFF
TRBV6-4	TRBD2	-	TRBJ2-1	CASRSLAGVGNEQFF
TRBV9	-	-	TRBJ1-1	CASSVAADTEAFF
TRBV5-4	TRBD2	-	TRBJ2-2	CASSLGTSGITGELFF
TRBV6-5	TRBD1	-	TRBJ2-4	CASAGTGGRVIQYF
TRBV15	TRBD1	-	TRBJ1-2	CATSRGGDRGRYGYTF
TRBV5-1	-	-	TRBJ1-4	CASSLVSGGGKLFF
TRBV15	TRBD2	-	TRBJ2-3	CATSSPFLADLDDTQYF
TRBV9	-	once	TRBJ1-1	CASSVQGSGNTEAFF
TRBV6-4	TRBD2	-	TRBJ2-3	CASSRTSGNTDTQYF
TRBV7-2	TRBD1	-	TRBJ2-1	CASSPRGGRDEQFF
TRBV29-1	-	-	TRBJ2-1	CSVEEEKQGNEQFF
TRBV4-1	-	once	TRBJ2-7	CASSQVSGRGAASSYEQYF
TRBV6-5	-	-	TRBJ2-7	CASRQQGDEQYF
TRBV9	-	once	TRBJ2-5	CASSVGARALKSGETQYF
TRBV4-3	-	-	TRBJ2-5	CASSQDRVVRETQYF